Sequencing of this TCR beta chain was carried out in a study of blood T cells in healthy people across ages (dated by TCRdb to about 2015). Regarding the study in general: Template switching captured roughly one uniquely barcoded TCR beta cDNA molecule per two T cells in model experiments. The donors were divided into four age groups: young (average approximately 15 years), middle-aged (around 37), aged (approximately 62) and long-lived (82). To avoid experimental bias, donors of different ages were spread randomly across the sequencing lanes. Using deep sequencing normalized with unique cDNA molecular identifiers, the study measured how TCR beta repertoire diversity changes with age. The study analyzed two additional independent replicas of 1 million unique cDNA reads from the same blood draw for two donors, one aged 18 to 30 and one aged 80 or older. Broad study findings and their caveats: Estimates of total diversity from one million sequenced T cells were regarded as lower bounds and underestimates. As age increased, observed TCR beta diversity per million T cells dropped in a roughly linear way, and a significant reduction was already evident by age 40. The percentage of naive T cells measured by flow cytometry correlated strongly with observed TCR beta diversity. The CMV infection status of donors was not known, potentially confounding age-related changes in expanded clonotypes. Compared with the aged group, the long-lived group had more naive CD4+ T cells, fewer expanded clones and increased TCR diversity, a pattern suggesting age selection. Since profiling was done on bulk unsorted PBMCs, naive and antigen-experienced compartments could not be conclusively compared.

Systemically healthy Caucasian individuals from Russia, 39 in total and aged about 6 to 100 years, were included as donors. Approximately 9.7 milliliters of peripheral blood were drawn from each donor into EDTA-treated Vacutainer tubes. Ficoll-Paque density-gradient centrifugation was used to isolate PBMCs, with at least 7 million obtained per sample. Trizol reagent was used to extract total RNA from PBMCs, with at least 6 micrograms per sample. The percentages of naive CD45RAhigh/CD27high T cells were determined by flow cytometry on a PBMC aliquot from every donor. The protocol used for the library was 5' RACE. The data were produced on an Illumina HiSeq 2500. A second PCR of about 6 to 12 cycles was run with a J-beta primer mix and a sample-barcoded 5' primer. A template-switch 5' adaptor carrying 12 random nucleotides introduced a unique molecular identifier onto each TCR beta cDNA molecule. At least 2.5 million CDR3-containing paired-end reads were obtained from each sample. First-strand cDNA was synthesized from all RNA with the Mint cDNA synthesis kit, primed by a TRBC-specific oligonucleotide. Following uracil-DNA glycosylase treatment, all cDNA underwent a first 18-cycle PCR with the universal primers M1SS and BC2_uni_R. The authors' analysis ran thus. Each sample was normalized by randomly selecting 1 million high-quality reads, each carrying a distinct molecular identifier. Reads with shared molecular identifiers were discarded instead of being binned into consensus sequences. MiTCR, with a Q25 quality threshold and the strictest error-elimination algorithm, was used for CDR3 identification, clonotype clustering and error correction. A nonparametric unseen species model with Euler transformation was used to estimate lower-bound total TCR beta diversity. TCRdb reanalyzed the raw reads on its own, using fastp at Q25 for trimming and MiXCR for clone calling, and kept in-frame beta chains. Rows with one shared CDR3 protein collapse into an entry with the most common genes and DNA. The authors' filters were not applied to this entry. The sample table contains around 1.7 million distinct CDR3 sequences; only one count was recorded for about 28% of them. The biggest ten clones account for 7.7% of the sample.

This clonotype showed up just a few times. Its target antigen remains unknown. No base quality information exists; no much larger clone differs at one position. Sequenced material: blood. This TCR derives from a woman aged 25 to 45 in good health.

The nucleotide sequence is given as TGCGCCAGCAGCCTCAGCCCGGCCGGGACTAATGAAAAACTGTTTTTT. Translated, it gives CASSLSPAGTNEKLFF. The rearranged chain carries TRBV5-1 and TRBJ1-4; the D gene cannot be resolved reliably. A distance of 15 bases separates the germline ends of V and J, which lose 4 bases and 2 bases respectively. The cysteine opens and the phenylalanine closes a CDR3 of 16 amino acids. Of the read, only the CDR3 DNA is kept; its 48 bases are in frame from base 1. Per the germline V gene, SGHRS is the CDR1 and YFSETQ is the CDR2.